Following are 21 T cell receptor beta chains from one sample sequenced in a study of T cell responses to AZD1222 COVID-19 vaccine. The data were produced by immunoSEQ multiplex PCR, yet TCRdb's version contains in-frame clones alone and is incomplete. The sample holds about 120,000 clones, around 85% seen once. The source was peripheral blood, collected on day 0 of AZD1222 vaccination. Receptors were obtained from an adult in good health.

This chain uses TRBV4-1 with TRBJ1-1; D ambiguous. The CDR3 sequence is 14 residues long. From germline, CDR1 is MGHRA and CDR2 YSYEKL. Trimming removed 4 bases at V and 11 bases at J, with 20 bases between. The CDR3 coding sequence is TGCGCCAGCAGCCGTGATCCAGCGGCGGAGGTGGCTTTCTTT. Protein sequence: CASSRDPAAEVAFF.

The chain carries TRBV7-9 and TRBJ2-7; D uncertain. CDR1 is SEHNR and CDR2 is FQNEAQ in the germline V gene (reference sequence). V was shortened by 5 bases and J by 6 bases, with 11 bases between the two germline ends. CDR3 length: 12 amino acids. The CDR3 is CASSESLSEQYF. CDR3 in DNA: TGTGCCAGCAGCGAATCCTTAAGCGAGCAGTACTTC.

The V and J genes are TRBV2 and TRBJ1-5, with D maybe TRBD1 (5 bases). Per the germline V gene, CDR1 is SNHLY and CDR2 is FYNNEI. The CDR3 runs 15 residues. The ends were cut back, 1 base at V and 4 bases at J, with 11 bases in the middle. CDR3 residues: CASSEDGGWNQPQHF. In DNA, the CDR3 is TGTGCCAGCAGTGAAGATGGGGGGTGGAATCAGCCCCAGCATTTT.

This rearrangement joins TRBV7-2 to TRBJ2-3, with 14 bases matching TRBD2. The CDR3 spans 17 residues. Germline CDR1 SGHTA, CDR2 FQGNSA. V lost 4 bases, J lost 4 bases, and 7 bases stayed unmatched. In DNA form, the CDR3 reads TGTGCCAGCAGCTCGCGGGGACTAGCGGGAGCCCCAGATACGCAGTATTTT. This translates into CASSSRGLAGAPDTQYF. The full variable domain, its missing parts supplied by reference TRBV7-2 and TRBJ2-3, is GAGVSQSPSNKVTEKGKDVELRCDPISGHTALYWYRQSLGQGLEFLIYFQGNSAPDKSGLPSDRFSAERTGGSVSTLTIQRTQQEDSAVYLCASSSRGLAGAPDTQYFGPGTRLTVL.

The CDR3 sequence is CASSPSPPDGNSPLHF. The CDR3, as DNA: TGTGCCAGTAGTCCCTCGCCCCCCGACGGGAATTCACCCCTCCACTTT. The chain uses TRBV19 and TRBJ1-6; D is undetermined. Germline values: CDR1 LNHDA, CDR2 SQIVND (reference sequence). V shed 5 bases and J shed 7 bases, with 18 bases lying between them. The CDR3 is 16 residues long.

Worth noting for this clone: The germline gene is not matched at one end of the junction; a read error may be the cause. The CDR3 nucleotides are TGTTCCAGCAGCTTTGATAGCAATCAGCCCCAGCATTTT. This translates into CSSSFDSNQPQHF. The rearrangement uses TRBV6-5 and TRBJ1-5; D is unclear. Germline CDR1 reads MNHEY; CDR2 reads SVGAGI. The CDR3 is 13 amino acids.

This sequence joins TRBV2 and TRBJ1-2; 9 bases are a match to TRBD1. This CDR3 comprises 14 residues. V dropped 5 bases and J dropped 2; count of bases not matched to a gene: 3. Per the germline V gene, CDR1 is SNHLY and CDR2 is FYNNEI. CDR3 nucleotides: TGTGCCAGCAGTACCGGGACAGGGAACTATGGCTACACCTTC. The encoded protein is CASSTGTGNYGYTF.

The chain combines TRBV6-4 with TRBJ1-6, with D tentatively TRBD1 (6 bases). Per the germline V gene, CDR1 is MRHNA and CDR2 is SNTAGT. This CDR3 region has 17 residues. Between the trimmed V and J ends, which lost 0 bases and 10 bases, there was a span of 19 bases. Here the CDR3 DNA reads TGTGCCAGCAGTGACTCGAGTCTGGGGGCTATAGGGTCACCCCTCCACTTT. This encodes CASSDSSLGAIGSPLHF.

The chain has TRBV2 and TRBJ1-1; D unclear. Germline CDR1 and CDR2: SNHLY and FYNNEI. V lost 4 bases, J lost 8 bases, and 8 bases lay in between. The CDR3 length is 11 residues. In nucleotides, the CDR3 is TGTGCCAGCAGTGGACAAGAAGAAGCTTTCTTT. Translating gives CASSGQEEAFF.

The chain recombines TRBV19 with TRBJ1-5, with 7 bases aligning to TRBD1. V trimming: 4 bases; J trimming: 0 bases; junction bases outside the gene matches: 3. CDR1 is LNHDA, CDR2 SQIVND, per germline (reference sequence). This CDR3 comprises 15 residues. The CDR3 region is CASSRQGPSNQPQHF. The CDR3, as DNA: TGTGCCAGTAGTAGACAGGGACCTAGCAATCAGCCCCAGCATTTT.

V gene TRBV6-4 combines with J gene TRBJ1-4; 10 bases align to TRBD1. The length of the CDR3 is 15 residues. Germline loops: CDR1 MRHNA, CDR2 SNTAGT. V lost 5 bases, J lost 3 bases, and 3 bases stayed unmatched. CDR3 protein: CASSPGQGANEKLFF. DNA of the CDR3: TGTGCCAGCAGTCCAGGACAGGGGGCTAATGAAAAACTGTTTTTT.

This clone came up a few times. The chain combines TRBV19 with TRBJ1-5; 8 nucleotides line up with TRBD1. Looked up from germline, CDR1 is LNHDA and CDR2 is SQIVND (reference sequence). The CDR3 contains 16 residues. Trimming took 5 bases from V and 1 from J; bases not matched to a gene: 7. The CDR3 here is CASSPFQGASNQPQHF. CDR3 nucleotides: TGTGCCAGTAGTCCCTTCCAGGGGGCAAGCAATCAGCCCCAGCATTTT.

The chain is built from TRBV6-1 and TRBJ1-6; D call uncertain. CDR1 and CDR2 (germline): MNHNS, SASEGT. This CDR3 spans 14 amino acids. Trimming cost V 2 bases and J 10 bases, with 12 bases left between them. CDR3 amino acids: CASSEIGRSSPLHF. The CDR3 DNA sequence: TGTGCCAGCAGTGAAATAGGGCGGAGCTCACCCCTCCACTTT.

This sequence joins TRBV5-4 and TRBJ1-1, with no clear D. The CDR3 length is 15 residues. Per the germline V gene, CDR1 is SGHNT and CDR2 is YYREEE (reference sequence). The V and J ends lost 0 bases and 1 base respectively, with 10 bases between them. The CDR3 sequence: CASSLEAPGNTEAFF. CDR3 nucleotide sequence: TGTGCCAGCAGCTTGGAGGCCCCAGGGAACACTGAAGCTTTCTTT.

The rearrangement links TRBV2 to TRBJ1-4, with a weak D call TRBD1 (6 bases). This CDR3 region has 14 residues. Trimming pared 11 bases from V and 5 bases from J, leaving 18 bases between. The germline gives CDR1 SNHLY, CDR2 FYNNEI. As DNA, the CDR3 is TGTGCCGGGTCTTCCGGAGGGGGGAATGAAAAACTGTTTTTT. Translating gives CAGSSGGGNEKLFF.

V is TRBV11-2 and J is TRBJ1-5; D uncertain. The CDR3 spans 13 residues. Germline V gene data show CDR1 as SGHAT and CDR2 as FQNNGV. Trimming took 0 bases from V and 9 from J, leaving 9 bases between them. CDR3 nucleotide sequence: TGTGCCAGCAGCTTAGACCCCAAGTCGCCCCAGCATTTT. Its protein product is CASSLDPKSPQHF.

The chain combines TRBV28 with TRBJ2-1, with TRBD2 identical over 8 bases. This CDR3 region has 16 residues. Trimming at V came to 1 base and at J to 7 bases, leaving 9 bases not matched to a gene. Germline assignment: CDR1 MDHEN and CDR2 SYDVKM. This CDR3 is CASSLSTSGAQNEQFF. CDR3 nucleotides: TGTGCCAGCAGTTTATCTACTAGCGGTGCACAAAATGAGCAGTTCTTC.

The CDR3 protein is CASKVDSGANVLTF. For the CDR3, the DNA is TGTGCCAGCAAAGTAGACTCTGGGGCCAACGTCCTGACTTTC. The chain carries TRBV2 and TRBJ2-6; D gene uncertain. CDR1 SNHLY and CDR2 FYNNEI come from the germline V gene. V was clipped by 7 bases and J by 0 bases, with 7 bases between them. The CDR3 loop spans 14 amino acids. The full variable domain, in which reference TRBV2 and TRBJ2-6 provide the parts outside the CDR3, is EPEVTQTPSHQVTQMGQEVILRCVPISNHLYFYWYRQILGQKVEFLVSFYNNEISEKSEIFDDQFSVERPDGSNFTLKIRSTKLEDSAMYFCASKVDSGANVLTFGAGSRLTVL.

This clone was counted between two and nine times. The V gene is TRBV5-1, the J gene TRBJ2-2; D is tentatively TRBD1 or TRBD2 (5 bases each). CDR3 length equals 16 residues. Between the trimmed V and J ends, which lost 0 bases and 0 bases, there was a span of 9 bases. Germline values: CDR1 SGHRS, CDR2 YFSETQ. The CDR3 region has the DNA TGCGCCAGCAGCTTGGGAGGGGCCCCGAACACCGGGGAGCTGTTTTTT. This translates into CASSLGGAPNTGELFF.

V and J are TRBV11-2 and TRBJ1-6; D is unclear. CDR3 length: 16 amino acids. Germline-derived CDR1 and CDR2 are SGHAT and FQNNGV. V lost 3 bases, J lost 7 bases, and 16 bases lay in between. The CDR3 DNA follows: TGTGCCAGCAGCTTTCGGAGGGAAGGTAAAAATTCACCCCTCCACTTT. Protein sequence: CASSFRREGKNSPLHF.

CDR3 amino acids: CASRLGTEFQYF. The CDR3 DNA is TGTGCCAGCAGATTGGGAACTGAATTTCAGTACTTC. The V and J genes are TRBV2 and TRBJ2-7; D ambiguous. This CDR3 is built from 12 residues. The germline V and J ends were trimmed by 6 bases and 10 bases, with 16 bases remaining between them. The germline gives CDR1 SNHLY, CDR2 FYNNEI.